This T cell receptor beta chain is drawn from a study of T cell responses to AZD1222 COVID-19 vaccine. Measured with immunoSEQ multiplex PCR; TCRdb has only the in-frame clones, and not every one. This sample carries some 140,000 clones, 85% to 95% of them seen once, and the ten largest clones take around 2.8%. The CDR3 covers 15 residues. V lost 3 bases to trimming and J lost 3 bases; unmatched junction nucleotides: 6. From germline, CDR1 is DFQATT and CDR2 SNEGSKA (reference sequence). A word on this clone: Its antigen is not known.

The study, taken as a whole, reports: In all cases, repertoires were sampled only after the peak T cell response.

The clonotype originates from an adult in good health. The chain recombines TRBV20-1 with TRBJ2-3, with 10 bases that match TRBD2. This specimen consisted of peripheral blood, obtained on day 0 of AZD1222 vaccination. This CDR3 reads CSASSPSGGTDTQYF. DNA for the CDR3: TGCAGTGCTAGTTCCCCTAGCGGGGGTACAGATACGCAGTATTTT.